One sample yielded the 13 T cell receptor beta chains listed below, sequenced in a study of CD8 T cells in Susac syndrome. With random hexamers, reverse transcription was performed on about 0.5 to 1 ug of RNA. TCRdb re-called the immunoSEQ multiplex PCR reads with MiXCR, one entry per CDR3 protein. The sample has more than 110,000 distinct CDR3 sequences, over 85% seen once. The material sequenced was CD8+ T cells from PBMCs. These receptors were collected from a human donor in good health.

The genes are TRBV29-1 and TRBJ2-2; unclear D gene. Germline V lookup: CDR1 SQVTM, CDR2 ANQGSEA. The CDR3 has 12 residues. The V and J ends lost 4 bases and 5 bases respectively, with 8 bases between them. CDR3 nucleotides: TGCAGCGTTGTAAGGTTGACCGGGGAGCTGTTTTTT. The encoded protein is CSVVRLTGELFF.

The J gene is TRBJ2-7, the V gene TRBV21-1; the listed D gene, TRBD2, was not tested against the DNA. TRBV21-1 is an annotated pseudogene. This CDR3 contains 17 residues. The CDR3 spells CASSKAVPGTRTSEQYF. The CDR3 DNA reads as TGTGCCAGCAGCAAAGCGGTACCCGGGACCAGAACCTCCGAGCAGTACTTC.

The V and J genes are TRBV29-1 and TRBJ2-7; D remains ambiguous. Trimming took 3 bases from V and 5 from J, leaving 5 bases between them. In germline, CDR1 is SQVTM, CDR2 ANQGSEA. The CDR3 sequence is 10 residues long. As DNA, the CDR3 is TGCAGCGTTGAGCAAGACGAGCAGTACTTC. Translated: CSVEQDEQYF.

This chain links TRBV24-1 with TRBJ2-1; 13 nucleotides agree with TRBD2. The V and J ends lost 4 bases and 9 bases, in that order; junction bases with no gene match: 8. This CDR3 region has 16 residues. Germline V gene lookup returns CDR1 KGHDR and CDR2 SFDVKD. CDR3 in amino acids: CATSDPTSGRAVEQFF. CDR3 in DNA: TGTGCCACCAGTGACCCTACTAGCGGGAGGGCCGTTGAGCAGTTCTTC.

The rearrangement links TRBV30 to TRBJ2-2; D is unresolved. V lost 1 base to trimming and J lost 4 bases, with 19 bases between them. This CDR3 contains 17 residues. From germline, CDR1 is GTSNPN and CDR2 SVGIG (reference sequence). For the CDR3, the DNA is TGTGCCTGGAGTGGCCCTTGGGATTTCGATGGCACCGGGGAGCTGTTTTTT. Translating gives CAWSGPWDFDGTGELFF.

The chain is built from TRBV13 and TRBJ2-3; TRBD2 matches 9 bases. This CDR3 contains 16 residues. Germline V lookup: CDR1 PRHDT, CDR2 FYEKMQ (reference sequence). Trimming removed 7 bases from V and 5 bases from J; junction bases left unmatched: 13. The CDR3 nucleotides are TGTGCCAGCACTCTCTCGGGACTAGCATATGGAGATACGCAGTATTTT. Encoded protein: CASTLSGLAYGDTQYF.

The J gene is TRBJ1-2, the V gene TRBV6-5, with D uncertain. The CDR3 sequence is 13 residues long. The V gene lost 7 bases and the J gene lost 3 bases, with 12 bases spanning the gap. Germline CDR1 is MNHEY and CDR2 is SVGAGI. DNA for the CDR3: TGTGCCAGCACCTACTACTGGTACTATGGCTACACCTTC. The encoded protein is CASTYYWYYGYTF.

The V gene is TRBV30, the J gene TRBJ1-2; 7 nucleotides match TRBD1. There are 12 residues in the CDR3. Trimming took 3 bases from V and 8 from J; bases not matched to a gene: 6. Per germline, CDR1 GTSNPN and CDR2 SVGIG (reference sequence). CDR3 sequence reads: CAWRGQTIGYTF. The DNA of the CDR3 is TGTGCCTGGAGGGGACAGACAATCGGCTACACCTTC.

In this sample, this clonotype turned up a few times. The gene calls are TRBV27 and TRBJ2-7; TRBD2 matches 7 bases. With V trimmed by 6 bases and J by 4 bases, 6 bases remained unmatched. CDR3 length equals 13 residues. CDR1 is MNHEY, CDR2 SMNVEV, per germline (reference sequence). CDR3 region: CASRPSGPYEQYF. The CDR3 DNA follows: TGTGCCAGCAGGCCTAGCGGTCCGTACGAGCAGTACTTC.

The rearrangement uses TRBV6-5 and TRBJ2-1, with a possible D match to TRBD2 (6 bases). V shed 0 bases and J shed 5 bases, with 8 bases lying between them. There are 14 residues in the CDR3. In germline, CDR1 is MNHEY, CDR2 SVGAGI. The CDR3 DNA reads TGTGCCAGCAGTTACTCGCGGGGCAACAATGAGCAGTTCTTC. It specifies CASSYSRGNNEQFF.

The rearrangement uses TRBV3-1 and TRBJ2-3; 7 bases agree with TRBD2. CDR1 and CDR2 (germline): LGHDT, YNNKEL (reference sequence). This CDR3 is 15 amino acids long. V dropped 0 bases and J dropped 4; count of bases not matched to a gene: 4. In nucleotides, the CDR3 is TGTGCCAGCAGCCAAGATTGGGAGGGAGCAGATACGCAGTATTTT. Residues: CASSQDWEGADTQYF.

The V call is TRBV27, the J call TRBJ2-5; D is possibly TRBD2 (6 bases). CDR1 is MNHEY and CDR2 is SMNVEV in the germline V gene (reference sequence). This CDR3 contains 15 residues. Trimming took off 6 bases at V and 1 base at J, with 15 bases between the two ends. Here the CDR3 DNA reads TGTGCCAGCAGCTCCCCGACTAGTCCCCAAGAGACCCAGTACTTC. Translation: CASSSPTSPQETQYF.

This sequence joins TRBV9 and TRBJ2-7; 9 bases match TRBD2. This CDR3 spans 17 amino acids. CDR1 and CDR2 from the germline V gene are SGDLS and YYNGEE. The trim removed 4 bases at V and 2 bases at J, leaving 13 bases unmatched. CDR3 nucleotide sequence: TGTGCCAGCAGCCCTCGGTTCGGGACTAGCCGAACCTACGAGCAGTACTTC. This translates into CASSPRFGTSRTYEQYF.